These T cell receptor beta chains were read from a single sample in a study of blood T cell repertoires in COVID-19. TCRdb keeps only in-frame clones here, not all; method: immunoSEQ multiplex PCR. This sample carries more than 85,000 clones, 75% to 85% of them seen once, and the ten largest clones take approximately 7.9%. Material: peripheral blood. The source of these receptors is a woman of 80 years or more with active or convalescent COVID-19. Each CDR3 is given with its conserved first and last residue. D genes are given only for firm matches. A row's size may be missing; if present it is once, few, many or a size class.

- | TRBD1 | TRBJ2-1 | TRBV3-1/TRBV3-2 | CASSFRDRVDEQFF | TGTGCCAGCAGCTTCCGGGACAGGGTGGATGAGCAGTTCTTC
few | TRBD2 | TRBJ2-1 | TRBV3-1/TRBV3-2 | CASSPGEREASHYYNEQFF | TGTGCCAGCAGCCCCGGGGAGCGGGAGGCCTCGCACTATTACAATGAGCAGTTCTTC
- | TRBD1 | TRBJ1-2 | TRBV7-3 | CASSKDRDHYGYTF | TGTGCCAGCAGCAAGGACAGGGATCACTATGGCTACACCTTC
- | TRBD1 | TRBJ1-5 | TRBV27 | CASSLGGTGIQPQHF | TGTGCCAGCAGTTTGGGCGGGACAGGGATTCAGCCCCAGCATTTT
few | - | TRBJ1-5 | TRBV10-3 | CAISESAGAGNQPQHF | TGTGCCATCAGTGAGTCCGCCGGAGCCGGCAATCAGCCCCAGCATTTT
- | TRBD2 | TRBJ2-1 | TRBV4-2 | CASSQERTSVYNEQFF | TGTGCCAGCAGCCAAGAGCGGACTAGCGTGTACAATGAGCAGTTCTTC
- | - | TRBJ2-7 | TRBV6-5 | CASRRPWDTSYEQYF | TGTGCCAGCAGGCGTCCTTGGGACACCTCCTACGAGCAGTACTTC
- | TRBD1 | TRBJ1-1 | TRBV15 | CATSHRGPTEAFF | TGTGCCACCAGCCACAGGGGCCCCACTGAAGCTTTCTTT
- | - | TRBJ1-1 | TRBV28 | CASRRGFRDTEAFF | TGTGCCAGCCGTAGGGGCTTCAGGGACACTGAAGCTTTCTTT
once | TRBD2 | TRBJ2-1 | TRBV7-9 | CASSREGPYNEQFF | TGTGCCAGCAGCCGGGAGGGCCCCTACAATGAGCAGTTCTTC